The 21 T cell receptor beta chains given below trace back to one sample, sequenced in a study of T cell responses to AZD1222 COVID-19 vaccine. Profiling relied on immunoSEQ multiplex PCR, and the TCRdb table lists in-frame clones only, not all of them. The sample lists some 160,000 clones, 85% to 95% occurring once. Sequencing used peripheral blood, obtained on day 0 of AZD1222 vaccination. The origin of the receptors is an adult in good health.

CDR3 residues: CASSPADTGELFF. In DNA form, the CDR3 reads TGCGCCAGCAGCCCGGCAGACACCGGGGAGCTGTTTTTT. The V and J genes are TRBV5-1 and TRBJ2-2, with no clear D. Trimming took off 4 bases at V and 3 bases at J, with 7 bases between the two ends. This CDR3 spans 13 amino acids. Germline loops: CDR1 SGHRS, CDR2 YFSETQ.

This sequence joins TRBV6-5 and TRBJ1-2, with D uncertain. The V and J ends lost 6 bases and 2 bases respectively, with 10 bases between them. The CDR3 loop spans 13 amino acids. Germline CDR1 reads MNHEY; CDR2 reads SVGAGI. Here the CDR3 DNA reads TGTGCCAGCAGAATACATCAGAACTATGGCTACACCTTC. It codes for CASRIHQNYGYTF.

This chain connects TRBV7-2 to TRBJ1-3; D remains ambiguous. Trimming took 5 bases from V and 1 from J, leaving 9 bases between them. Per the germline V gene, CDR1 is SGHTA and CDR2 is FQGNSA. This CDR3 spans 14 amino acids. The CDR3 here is CASSEGSSGNTIYF. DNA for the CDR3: TGTGCCAGCAGCGAGGGATCATCTGGAAACACCATATATTTT. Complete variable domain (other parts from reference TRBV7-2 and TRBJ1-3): GAGVSQSPSNKVTEKGKDVELRCDPISGHTALYWYRQSLGQGLEFLIYFQGNSAPDKSGLPSDRFSAERTGGSVSTLTIQRTQQEDSAVYLCASSEGSSGNTIYFGEGSWLTVV.

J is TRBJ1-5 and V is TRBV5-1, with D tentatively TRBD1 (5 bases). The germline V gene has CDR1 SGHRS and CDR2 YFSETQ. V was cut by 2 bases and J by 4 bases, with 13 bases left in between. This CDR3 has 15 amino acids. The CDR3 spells CASSLEGRGNQPQHF. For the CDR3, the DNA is TGCGCCAGCAGCTTAGAGGGAAGGGGTAATCAGCCCCAGCATTTT.

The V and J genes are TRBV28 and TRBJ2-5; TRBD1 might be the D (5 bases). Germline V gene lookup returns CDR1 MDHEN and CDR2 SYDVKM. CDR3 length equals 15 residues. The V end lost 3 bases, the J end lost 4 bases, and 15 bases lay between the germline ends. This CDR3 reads CASSLRQGMVETQYF. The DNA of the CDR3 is TGTGCCAGCAGTTTGCGCCAGGGTATGGTAGAGACCCAGTACTTC.

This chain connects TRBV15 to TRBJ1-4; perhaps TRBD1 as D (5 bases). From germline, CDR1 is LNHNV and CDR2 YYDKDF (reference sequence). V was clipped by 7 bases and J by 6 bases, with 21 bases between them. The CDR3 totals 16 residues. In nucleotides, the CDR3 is TGTGCCACCACCCAGAGGGTACGGGGCTTACATGAAAAACTGTTTTTT. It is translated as CATTQRVRGLHEKLFF.

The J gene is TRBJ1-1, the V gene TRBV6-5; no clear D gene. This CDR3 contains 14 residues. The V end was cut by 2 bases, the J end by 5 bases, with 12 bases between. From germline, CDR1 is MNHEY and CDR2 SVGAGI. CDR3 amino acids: CASSYAGGSTEAFF. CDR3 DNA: TGTGCCAGCAGTTACGCGGGAGGGAGTACTGAAGCTTTCTTT.

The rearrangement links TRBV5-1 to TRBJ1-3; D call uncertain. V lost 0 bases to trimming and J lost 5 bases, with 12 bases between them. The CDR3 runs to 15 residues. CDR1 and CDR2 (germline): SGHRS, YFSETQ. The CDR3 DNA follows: TGCGCCAGCAGCTTGGGGATAGACCGCCGAAACACCATATATTTT. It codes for CASSLGIDRRNTIYF.

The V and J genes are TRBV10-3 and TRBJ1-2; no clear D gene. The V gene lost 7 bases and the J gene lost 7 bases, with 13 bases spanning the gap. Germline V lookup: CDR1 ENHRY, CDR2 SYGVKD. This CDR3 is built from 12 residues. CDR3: CAIILLWGGYTF. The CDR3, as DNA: TGTGCCATCATCTTACTATGGGGTGGCTACACCTTC.

The CDR3 bases are TGTGCCAGCAGTTCCGGTGGGCGAGAGTTCTTC. It specifies CASSSGGREFF. The genes are TRBV5-4 and TRBJ2-1; D is unresolved. Germline loops: CDR1 SGHNT, CDR2 YYREEE (reference sequence). With 5 bases removed from V and 14 bases from J, the gap between germline ends came to 14 bases. This CDR3 contains 11 residues.

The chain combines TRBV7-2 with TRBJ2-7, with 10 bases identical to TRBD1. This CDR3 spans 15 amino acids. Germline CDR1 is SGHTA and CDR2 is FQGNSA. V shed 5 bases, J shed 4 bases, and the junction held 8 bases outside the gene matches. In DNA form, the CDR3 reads TGTGCCAGCAGCGAGGGACAGGGGTTAGCTTACGAGCAGTACTTC. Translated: CASSEGQGLAYEQYF.

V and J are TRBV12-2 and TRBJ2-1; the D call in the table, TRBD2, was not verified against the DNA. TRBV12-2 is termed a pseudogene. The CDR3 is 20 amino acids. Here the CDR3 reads CASRLVARWWSGGRVGEQFF. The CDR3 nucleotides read TGTGCAAGTCGCTTAGTGGCTCGGTGGTGGAGCGGGGGGCGGGTCGGCGAGCAGTTCTTC.

Here the CDR3 DNA reads TGTGCCAGCAGCCCCCCTGGGGGCTATGGCTACACCTTC. Protein: CASSPPGGYGYTF. The gene calls are TRBV7-2 and TRBJ1-2, with TRBD1 as a possible D gene (5 bases). The CDR3 has 13 residues. The germline CDR1 and CDR2 sequences are SGHTA and FQGNSA. The V end lost 5 bases, the J end lost 4 bases, and 11 bases lay between the germline ends.

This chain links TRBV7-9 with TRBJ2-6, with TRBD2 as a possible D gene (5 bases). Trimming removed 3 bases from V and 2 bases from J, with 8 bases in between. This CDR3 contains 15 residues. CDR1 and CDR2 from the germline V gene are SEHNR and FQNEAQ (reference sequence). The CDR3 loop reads CASSFLAAGANVLTF. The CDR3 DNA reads TGTGCCAGCAGCTTTCTAGCTGCTGGGGCCAACGTCCTGACTTTC.

The CDR3 is CASSPREGDTEAFF. CDR3 DNA sequence: TGTGCCAGCTCACCCAGGGAAGGCGACACTGAAGCTTTCTTT. This chain links TRBV18 with TRBJ1-1; D may be TRBD1 (5 bases). The CDR3 length is 14 residues. V was pared by 3 bases and J by 3 bases, with 11 bases between. Germline CDR1 is KGHSH and CDR2 is LQKENI.

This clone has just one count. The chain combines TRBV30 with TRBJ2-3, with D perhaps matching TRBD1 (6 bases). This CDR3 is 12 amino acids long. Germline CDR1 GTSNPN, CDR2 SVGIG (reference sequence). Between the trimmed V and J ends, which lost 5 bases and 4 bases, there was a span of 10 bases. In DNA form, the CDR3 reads TGTGCCTGGGGGACATTGGCAGATACGCAGTATTTT. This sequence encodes CAWGTLADTQYF.

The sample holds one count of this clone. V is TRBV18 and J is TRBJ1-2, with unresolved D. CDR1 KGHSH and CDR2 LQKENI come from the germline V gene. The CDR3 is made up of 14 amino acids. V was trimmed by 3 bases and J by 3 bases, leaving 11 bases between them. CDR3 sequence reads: CASSPGIADYGYTF. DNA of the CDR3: TGTGCCAGCTCACCGGGAATAGCGGACTATGGCTACACCTTC.

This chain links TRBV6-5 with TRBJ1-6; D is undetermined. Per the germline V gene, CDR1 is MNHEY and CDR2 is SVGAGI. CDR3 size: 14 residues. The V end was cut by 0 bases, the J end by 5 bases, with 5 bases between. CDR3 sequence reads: CASSYSTDNSPLHF. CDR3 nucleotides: TGTGCCAGCAGTTACTCAACAGATAATTCACCCCTCCACTTT.

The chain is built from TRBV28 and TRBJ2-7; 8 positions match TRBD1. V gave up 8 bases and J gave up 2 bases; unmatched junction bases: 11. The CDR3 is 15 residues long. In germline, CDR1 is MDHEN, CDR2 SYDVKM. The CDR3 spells CASHLGGQETYEQYF. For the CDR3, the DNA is TGTGCCAGCCACCTGGGGGGACAGGAGACCTACGAGCAGTACTTC.

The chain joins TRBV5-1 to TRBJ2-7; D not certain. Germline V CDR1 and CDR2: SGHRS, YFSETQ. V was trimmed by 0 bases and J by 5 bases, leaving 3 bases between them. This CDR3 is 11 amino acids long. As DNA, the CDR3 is TGCGCCAGCAGCTTGGCCGACGAGCAGTACTTC. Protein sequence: CASSLADEQYF.

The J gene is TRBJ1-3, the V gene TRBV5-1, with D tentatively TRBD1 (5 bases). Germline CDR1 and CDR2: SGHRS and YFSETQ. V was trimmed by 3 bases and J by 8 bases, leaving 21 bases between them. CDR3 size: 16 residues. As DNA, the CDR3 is TGCGCCAGCAGCTCCGAAGCGGGGAAGCGGGGGGACACCATATATTTT. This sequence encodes CASSSEAGKRGDTIYF.